This record looks at one TCR beta chain sequence and its context. Trimming cost V 4 bases and J 2 bases, with 11 bases left between them. CDR1 and CDR2 (germline): SGHRS, YFSETQ. The CDR3 is made up of 14 amino acids. The PCR was carried out with 60 Vbeta primers and 13 Jbeta primers. Assay used: immunoSEQ multiplex PCR; TCRdb lists only in-frame clones, some missing. This sample has roughly 150,000 clones; 85% occur once, and the top ten carry 1%. The data derive from a study of cytomegalovirus exposure and HLA in healthy donors. This clonotype originated in a boy aged 2-15 years in good health and CMV-seronegative. Input material: PBMCs. This chain joins TRBV5-1 and TRBJ2-3; tentative D call: TRBD2 (6 bases). The CDR3 DNA sequence: TGCGCCAGCAGCGGAGGGTTATACACAGATACGCAGTATTTT. It translates to CASSGGLYTDTQYF.